Listed below are T cell receptor beta chains from one sample, sequenced in a study of response to subunit inactivated influenza vaccine. MiXCR, run by TCRdb on the RT-PCR reads, gives a single entry per CDR3 protein. The data show about 700,000 distinct CDR3 sequences, approximately 14% seen once. Sequencing used PBMCs from blood, obtained about 11 days after vaccination. These receptors were obtained from a man aged 45-60 years who received an inactivated influenza vaccine. Each CDR3 is given with its conserved first and last residue.

V: TRBV29-1
CDR3: CSCRMNPGTEAFF

V: TRBV28
CDR3: CAIERSGVAGELFF

V: TRBV12-3/TRBV12-4
CDR3: CASNTGGSPLHF

V: TRBV28
CDR3: CASNPDRGLYEQYF

V: TRBV29-1
CDR3: CSVDRPETGVGETQYF

V: TRBV7-8
CDR3: CASSLRSSAPSEQFF

V: TRBV5-4
CDR3: CASRQGEGGYTF

V: TRBV20-1
CDR3: CSARGLAGSEQYF

V: TRBV7-6
CDR3: CASSQTTGSYEQYF

V: TRBV5-1
CDR3: CASRVLAGGWNEQYF

V: TRBV25-1
CDR3: CASSSSGGLREQYF

V: TRBV6-1
CDR3: CASTIDRGVTEAFF

V: TRBV4-1
CDR3: CASSPGQGASADTQHF

V: TRBV10-3
CDR3: CAISEKEVLGQPQHF

V: TRBV7-3
CDR3: CASSLAKDTGELFF

V: TRBV20-1
CDR3: CSAIGSGRSYEQYF

V: TRBV18
CDR3: CASSHYQRDGGSYEQYF

V: TRBV15
CDR3: CATSTGGGSLRETQYF

V: TRBV18
CDR3: CASSPDLLGPNEQFF

V: TRBV9
CDR3: CASSVGRREETQYF

V: TRBV14
CDR3: CASSQGGGPAYEQYF

V: TRBV4-3
CDR3: CASSQDRGPLFPAPNEQFF

V: TRBV6-1
CDR3: CASRPLTGGTEAFF

V: TRBV6-1
CDR3: CAVRGAGPNYGYTF

V: TRBV5-4
CDR3: CASSLARHTDTQYF

V: TRBV5-6
CDR3: CASSTGVFNHYEQYF

V: TRBV2
CDR3: CASNSGESTDTQYF